The following is a T cell receptor beta chain sequence with its context. The data stem from a study of T cells in tuberculosis. Using immunoSEQ multiplex PCR, the repertoire was profiled, and TCRdb retains in-frame clones only, with some absent. The sample contains about 33,000 clones, around 95% of which appear only once. The CDR3 is made up of 15 amino acids. Trimming at V came to 4 bases and at J to 5 bases, leaving 12 bases not matched to a gene. Germline assignment: CDR1 SGHKS and CDR2 YYEKEE (reference sequence). The receptor comes from a donor aged 10-30 years with latent tuberculosis or without tuberculosis infection. Material for sequencing was PBMCs. The chain is built from TRBV5-5 and TRBJ2-7; 7 bases align to TRBD2. CDR3 coding DNA: TGTGCCAGCAGCCGGGGGACGGGAGGTCGGAACGAGCAGTACTTC. It yields the protein CASSRGTGGRNEQYF.